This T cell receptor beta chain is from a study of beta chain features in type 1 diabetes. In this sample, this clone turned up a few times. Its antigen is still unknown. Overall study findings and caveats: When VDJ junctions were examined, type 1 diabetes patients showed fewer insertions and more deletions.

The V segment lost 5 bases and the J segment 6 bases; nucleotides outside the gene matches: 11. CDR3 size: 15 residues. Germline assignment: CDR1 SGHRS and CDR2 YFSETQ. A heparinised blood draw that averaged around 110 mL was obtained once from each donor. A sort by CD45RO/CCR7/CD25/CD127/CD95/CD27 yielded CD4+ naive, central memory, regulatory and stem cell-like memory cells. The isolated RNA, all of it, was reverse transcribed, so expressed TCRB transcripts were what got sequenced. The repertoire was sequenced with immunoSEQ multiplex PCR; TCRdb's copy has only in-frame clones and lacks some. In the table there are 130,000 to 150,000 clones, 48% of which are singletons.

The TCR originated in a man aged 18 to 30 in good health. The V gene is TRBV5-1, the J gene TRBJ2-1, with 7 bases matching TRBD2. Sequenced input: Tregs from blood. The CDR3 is CASRAASGAFNEQFF. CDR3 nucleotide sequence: TGCGCCAGCAGAGCTGCTAGCGGAGCCTTCAATGAGCAGTTCTTC.